These T cell receptor beta chains were read from a single sample in a study of T cell repertoires and HLA-DP antigens. Their antigens are not known. Sequencing was performed with immunoSEQ multiplex PCR; in TCRdb, only in-frame clones are kept and a portion is missing. Of about 73,000 clones listed, around 80% are singletons. Sample: CD4+ T cells from PBMCs. The receptors stem from a man aged 60 to 69 in good health and CMV-seronegative. The CDR3 runs from the conserved cysteine through the conserved F or W. The D gene is left open where the match is weak. Only part of the rows carry a size: once, few, many, or a class if the clone is expanded.

V gene: TRBV30; J gene: TRBJ2-2; D gene: NA; clone size: NA; CDR3 protein: CAWSTLGQLNTGELFF; CDR3 DNA: TGTGCCTGGAGTACGTTAGGACAGTTGAACACCGGGGAGCTGTTTTTT
V gene: TRBV18; J gene: TRBJ2-5; D gene: TRBD2; clone size: NA; CDR3 protein: CASSPAKGLAGGGETQYF; CDR3 DNA: TGTGCCAGCTCACCAGCGAAGGGACTAGCGGGAGGCGGAGAGACCCAGTACTTC
V gene: TRBV6-1; J gene: TRBJ1-2; D gene: NA; clone size: few; CDR3 protein: CASSLRQANYGYTF; CDR3 DNA: TGTGCCAGCAGCCTCAGACAGGCAAACTATGGCTACACCTTC
V gene: TRBV4-2; J gene: TRBJ2-3; D gene: NA; clone size: NA; CDR3 protein: CASSPAISSTDTQYF; CDR3 DNA: TGTGCCAGCAGTCCCGCTATATCTAGCACAGATACGCAGTATTTT
V gene: TRBV5-1; J gene: TRBJ1-4; D gene: NA; clone size: NA; CDR3 protein: CASSLASGTNEKLFF; CDR3 DNA: TGCGCCAGCAGCTTGGCCTCAGGAACTAATGAAAAACTGTTTTTT
V gene: TRBV2; J gene: TRBJ1-2; D gene: NA; clone size: once; CDR3 protein: CASRVGDGYTF; CDR3 DNA: TGTGCCAGCAGGGTCGGGGATGGCTACACCTTC
V gene: TRBV7-2; J gene: TRBJ2-5; D gene: NA; clone size: NA; CDR3 protein: CASSLARGQETQYF; CDR3 DNA: TGTGCCAGCAGCTTAGCCCGGGGGCAAGAGACCCAGTACTTC
V gene: TRBV2; J gene: TRBJ2-5; D gene: NA; clone size: NA; CDR3 protein: CASTESRPGTQYF; CDR3 DNA: TGTGCCAGCACGGAGTCGCGCCCGGGGACCCAGTACTTC
V gene: TRBV5-1; J gene: TRBJ1-1; D gene: NA; clone size: NA; CDR3 protein: CASSPQPGLTDGTEAFF; CDR3 DNA: TGCGCCAGCAGCCCGCAACCGGGACTTACGGACGGGACTGAAGCTTTCTTT
V gene: TRBV4-1; J gene: TRBJ1-1; D gene: TRBD1; clone size: NA; CDR3 protein: CASSLSIFGQGFRKAFF; CDR3 DNA: TGCGCCAGCAGCCTATCGATCTTCGGACAGGGGTTTAGGAAGGCTTTCTTT
V gene: TRBV5-1; J gene: TRBJ2-2; D gene: NA; clone size: NA; CDR3 protein: CASSLGPGNTGELFF; CDR3 DNA: TGCGCCAGCAGCTTGGGACCGGGGAACACCGGGGAGCTGTTTTTT
V gene: TRBV7-2; J gene: TRBJ1-3; D gene: TRBD1; clone size: NA; CDR3 protein: CASSNRGPRNTIYF; CDR3 DNA: TGTGCCAGCAGCAACAGGGGGCCGAGAAACACCATATATTTT
V gene: TRBV6-1; J gene: TRBJ2-7; D gene: TRBD1; clone size: NA; CDR3 protein: CASSDRTGWEQYF; CDR3 DNA: TGTGCCAGCAGTGACAGGACAGGCTGGGAGCAGTACTTC
V gene: TRBV5-5; J gene: TRBJ2-5; D gene: NA; clone size: NA; CDR3 protein: CASSVGRSQETQYF; CDR3 DNA: TGTGCCAGCAGCGTGGGACGCTCACAAGAGACCCAGTACTTC
V gene: TRBV27; J gene: TRBJ1-2; D gene: NA; clone size: few; CDR3 protein: CASSPTGTPGVYGYTF; CDR3 DNA: TGTGCCAGCAGCCCGACCGGGACCCCGGGAGTCTATGGCTACACCTTC
V gene: TRBV5-4; J gene: TRBJ1-2; D gene: NA; clone size: NA; CDR3 protein: CASSLSNYGYTF; CDR3 DNA: TGTGCCAGCAGCTTATCAAACTATGGCTACACCTTC
V gene: TRBV7-9; J gene: TRBJ1-2; D gene: NA; clone size: NA; CDR3 protein: CASSPWTGGGYTF; CDR3 DNA: TGTGCCAGCAGCCCATGGACGGGGGGTGGCTACACCTTC
V gene: TRBV7-2; J gene: TRBJ2-1; D gene: TRBD2; clone size: NA; CDR3 protein: CASSFFSGGAINEQFF; CDR3 DNA: TGTGCCAGCAGCTTTTTTAGCGGGGGGGCCATAAATGAGCAGTTCTTC
V gene: TRBV7-8; J gene: TRBJ2-3; D gene: NA; clone size: NA; CDR3 protein: CASSLGAATDTQYF; CDR3 DNA: TGTGCCAGCAGCTTAGGAGCCGCCACAGATACGCAGTATTTT
V gene: TRBV4-1; J gene: TRBJ2-7; D gene: TRBD1; clone size: NA; CDR3 protein: CASSQEETGYYEQYF; CDR3 DNA: TGCGCCAGCAGCCAAGAGGAGACAGGGTATTACGAGCAGTACTTC
V gene: TRBV2; J gene: TRBJ1-6; D gene: TRBD1; clone size: NA; CDR3 protein: CASSGPTGGYNSPLHF; CDR3 DNA: TGTGCCAGCAGTGGGCCCACAGGGGGCTATAATTCACCCCTCCACTTT
V gene: TRBV7-9; J gene: TRBJ2-3; D gene: NA; clone size: few; CDR3 protein: CATSQETDTQYF; CDR3 DNA: TGTGCCACCTCTCAGGAGACAGATACGCAGTATTTT
V gene: TRBV10-2; J gene: TRBJ2-2; D gene: NA; clone size: NA; CDR3 protein: CAITQGFSSTGELFF; CDR3 DNA: TGCGCCATCACCCAGGGGTTTTCGTCCACCGGGGAGCTGTTTTTT
V gene: TRBV5-1; J gene: TRBJ2-3; D gene: TRBD2; clone size: once; CDR3 protein: CASSLVLAGTTDTQYF; CDR3 DNA: TGCGCCAGCAGCTTGGTACTAGCGGGAACCACAGATACGCAGTATTTT
V gene: TRBV5-1; J gene: TRBJ1-1; D gene: NA; clone size: NA; CDR3 protein: CASSLGTANTEAFF; CDR3 DNA: TGCGCCAGCAGCTTGGGGACGGCAAACACTGAAGCTTTCTTT
V gene: TRBV30; J gene: TRBJ1-3; D gene: NA; clone size: NA; CDR3 protein: CAWSVGLRSGNTIYF; CDR3 DNA: TGTGCCTGGAGTGTAGGGCTACGCTCTGGAAACACCATATATTTT
V gene: TRBV7-6; J gene: TRBJ2-1; D gene: TRBD2; clone size: once; CDR3 protein: CASSSGTSNNEQFF; CDR3 DNA: TGTGCCAGCAGCTCCGGGACTAGCAACAATGAGCAGTTCTTC
V gene: TRBV27; J gene: TRBJ1-1; D gene: TRBD1; clone size: NA; CDR3 protein: CASRLLQGRNTEAFF; CDR3 DNA: TGTGCCAGCAGGCTATTACAGGGGCGGAACACTGAAGCTTTCTTT
V gene: TRBV6-1; J gene: TRBJ1-5; D gene: NA; clone size: NA; CDR3 protein: CASTGTGNQPQHF; CDR3 DNA: TGTGCCAGCACCGGGACGGGCAATCAGCCCCAGCATTTT
V gene: TRBV7-2; J gene: TRBJ2-5; D gene: NA; clone size: NA; CDR3 protein: CASSLGVRETQYF; CDR3 DNA: TGTGCCAGCAGCTTGGGGGTCCGAGAGACCCAGTACTTC
V gene: TRBV30; J gene: TRBJ2-5; D gene: NA; clone size: few; CDR3 protein: CAWSVQLQETQYF; CDR3 DNA: TGTGCCTGGAGTGTCCAACTCCAAGAGACCCAGTACTTC
V gene: TRBV2; J gene: TRBJ1-1; D gene: TRBD1; clone size: NA; CDR3 protein: CASGRQGDPAEAFF; CDR3 DNA: TGTGCCAGCGGTAGACAGGGCGACCCAGCTGAAGCTTTCTTT
V gene: TRBV2; J gene: TRBJ2-1; D gene: TRBD2; clone size: NA; CDR3 protein: CASRDRSYGTSGRAFHEQFF; CDR3 DNA: TGTGCCAGCAGAGATAGATCGTACGGGACTAGCGGGAGGGCCTTCCATGAGCAGTTCTTC
V gene: TRBV18; J gene: TRBJ1-3; D gene: NA; clone size: NA; CDR3 protein: CASSPSGASGNTIYF; CDR3 DNA: TGTGCCAGCTCACCAAGCGGGGCATCCGGAAACACCATATATTTT
V gene: TRBV19; J gene: TRBJ2-2; D gene: NA; clone size: NA; CDR3 protein: CASDGRTSGATGELFF; CDR3 DNA: TGTGCCTCCGATGGGAGGACCTCTGGAGCCACCGGGGAGCTGTTTTTT
V gene: TRBV28; J gene: TRBJ2-1; D gene: TRBD1; clone size: NA; CDR3 protein: CASSLPDRSYNEQFF; CDR3 DNA: TGTGCCAGCAGTTTACCGGACAGGAGTTACAATGAGCAGTTCTTC
V gene: TRBV30; J gene: TRBJ2-1; D gene: TRBD2; clone size: NA; CDR3 protein: CAWSGGGSYNEQFF; CDR3 DNA: TGTGCCTGGAGTGGCGGGGGGAGCTACAATGAGCAGTTCTTC
V gene: TRBV6-1; J gene: TRBJ1-6; D gene: TRBD1; clone size: NA; CDR3 protein: CASGQGARYNSPLHF; CDR3 DNA: TGTGCCAGCGGACAGGGGGCGCGATATAATTCACCCCTCCACTTT
V gene: TRBV7-2; J gene: TRBJ2-5; D gene: TRBD2; clone size: NA; CDR3 protein: CASSLAASGSGQETQYF; CDR3 DNA: TGTGCCAGCAGCTTAGCGGCTAGCGGGAGTGGGCAAGAGACCCAGTACTTC
V gene: TRBV6-1; J gene: TRBJ1-2; D gene: NA; clone size: NA; CDR3 protein: CASSEGWGSGYGYTF; CDR3 DNA: TGTGCCAGCAGCGAAGGGTGGGGGTCGGGCTATGGCTACACCTTC
V gene: TRBV9; J gene: TRBJ1-6; D gene: NA; clone size: NA; CDR3 protein: CASSVEGNYNSPLHF; CDR3 DNA: TGTGCCAGCAGCGTAGAGGGGAACTATAATTCACCCCTCCACTTT
V gene: TRBV5-1; J gene: TRBJ2-2; D gene: TRBD1; clone size: NA; CDR3 protein: CASSTGQGNTGELFF; CDR3 DNA: TGCGCCAGCAGCACGGGACAGGGGAACACCGGGGAGCTGTTTTTT
V gene: TRBV30; J gene: TRBJ1-5; D gene: NA; clone size: NA; CDR3 protein: CAWSGPASNQPQHF; CDR3 DNA: TGTGCCTGGAGTGGACCCGCTAGCAATCAGCCCCAGCATTTT
V gene: TRBV4-1; J gene: TRBJ1-3; D gene: NA; clone size: NA; CDR3 protein: CASSQDKGEYRNTIYF; CDR3 DNA: TGCGCCAGCAGCCAAGATAAGGGGGAGTATAGAAACACCATATATTTT
V gene: TRBV7-3; J gene: TRBJ1-1; D gene: NA; clone size: NA; CDR3 protein: CASSLTFGTEAFF; CDR3 DNA: TGTGCCAGCAGCTTAACGTTCGGCACTGAAGCTTTCTTT
V gene: TRBV5-6; J gene: TRBJ1-5; D gene: NA; clone size: NA; CDR3 protein: CASSLIPPRSNQPQHF; CDR3 DNA: TGTGCCAGCAGCTTGATCCCGCCGAGGAGCAATCAGCCCCAGCATTTT
V gene: TRBV11-2; J gene: TRBJ1-4; D gene: NA; clone size: NA; CDR3 protein: CASSFVRVGEKLFF; CDR3 DNA: TGTGCCAGCAGCTTCGTCAGGGTTGGTGAAAAACTGTTTTTT
V gene: TRBV9; J gene: TRBJ2-2; D gene: NA; clone size: NA; CDR3 protein: CASSVAPDSNTGELFF; CDR3 DNA: TGTGCCAGCAGCGTAGCTCCGGACAGTAACACCGGGGAGCTGTTTTTT
V gene: TRBV9; J gene: TRBJ2-1; D gene: NA; clone size: many; CDR3 protein: CASSVASGYYNEQFF; CDR3 DNA: TGTGCCAGCAGCGTAGCTTCGGGCTATTACAATGAGCAGTTCTTC
V gene: TRBV7-6; J gene: TRBJ2-4; D gene: TRBD1; clone size: NA; CDR3 protein: CASSPGTVPHAKNIQYF; CDR3 DNA: TGTGCCAGCAGCCCAGGGACAGTTCCCCATGCCAAAAACATTCAGTACTTC
V gene: TRBV6-5; J gene: TRBJ1-1; D gene: NA; clone size: NA; CDR3 protein: CASSPPGGGNTEAFF; CDR3 DNA: TGTGCCAGCAGTCCCCCTGGGGGAGGGAACACTGAAGCTTTCTTT
V gene: TRBV19; J gene: TRBJ1-2; D gene: TRBD1; clone size: NA; CDR3 protein: CASSLLGTGADGYTF; CDR3 DNA: TGTGCCAGTAGTCTCTTGGGTACAGGGGCCGACGGCTACACCTTC
V gene: TRBV5-1; J gene: TRBJ2-5; D gene: NA; clone size: NA; CDR3 protein: CASSLGSGAWETQYF; CDR3 DNA: TGCGCCAGCAGCTTGGGATCGGGGGCTTGGGAGACCCAGTACTTC
V gene: TRBV4-2; J gene: TRBJ2-2; D gene: NA; clone size: NA; CDR3 protein: CASSQGVQGGNTGELFF; CDR3 DNA: TGTGCCAGCAGCCAGGGGGTACAGGGAGGGAACACCGGGGAGCTGTTTTTT
V gene: TRBV5-4; J gene: TRBJ1-1; D gene: NA; clone size: few; CDR3 protein: CASRVQRGTEAFF; CDR3 DNA: TGTGCCAGCAGAGTTCAAAGGGGCACTGAAGCTTTCTTT
V gene: TRBV5-5; J gene: TRBJ2-1; D gene: NA; clone size: NA; CDR3 protein: CASSLAWAASSYNEQFF; CDR3 DNA: TGTGCCAGCAGCTTGGCCTGGGCGGCTAGCTCCTACAATGAGCAGTTCTTC
V gene: TRBV11-1; J gene: TRBJ2-3; D gene: NA; clone size: NA; CDR3 protein: CASSPSNPNTQYF; CDR3 DNA: TGTGCCAGCAGCCCCTCCAACCCGAACACGCAGTATTTT
V gene: TRBV6-1; J gene: TRBJ1-2; D gene: TRBD1; clone size: few; CDR3 protein: CASRLQGAKNYGYTF; CDR3 DNA: TGTGCCAGCAGGTTACAGGGGGCGAAGAACTATGGCTACACCTTC
V gene: TRBV30; J gene: TRBJ1-2; D gene: NA; clone size: NA; CDR3 protein: CAWSGTGLRGGYTF; CDR3 DNA: TGTGCCTGGAGTGGTACAGGGCTAAGGGGTGGCTACACCTTC
V gene: TRBV20-1; J gene: TRBJ2-3; D gene: NA; clone size: NA; CDR3 protein: CSAHRNTQYF; CDR3 DNA: TGCAGTGCACATCGGAATACGCAGTATTTT